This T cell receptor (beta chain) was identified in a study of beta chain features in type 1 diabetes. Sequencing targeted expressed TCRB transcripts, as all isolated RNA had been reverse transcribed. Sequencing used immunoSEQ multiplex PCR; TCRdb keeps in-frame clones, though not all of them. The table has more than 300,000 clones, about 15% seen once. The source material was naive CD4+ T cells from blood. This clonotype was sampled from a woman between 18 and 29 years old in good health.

CDR3 DNA: TGTGCCAGCAGCTTAGGGCTAGCGGGACGAGAGACCCAGTACTTC. Its translation: CASSLGLAGRETQYF. This chain joins TRBV7-9 and TRBJ2-5; 9 bases are shared with TRBD2. Germline CDR1 SEHNR, CDR2 FQNEAQ (reference sequence). The CDR3 has 15 amino acids. V was clipped by 1 base and J by 4 bases; unmatched bases: 4.